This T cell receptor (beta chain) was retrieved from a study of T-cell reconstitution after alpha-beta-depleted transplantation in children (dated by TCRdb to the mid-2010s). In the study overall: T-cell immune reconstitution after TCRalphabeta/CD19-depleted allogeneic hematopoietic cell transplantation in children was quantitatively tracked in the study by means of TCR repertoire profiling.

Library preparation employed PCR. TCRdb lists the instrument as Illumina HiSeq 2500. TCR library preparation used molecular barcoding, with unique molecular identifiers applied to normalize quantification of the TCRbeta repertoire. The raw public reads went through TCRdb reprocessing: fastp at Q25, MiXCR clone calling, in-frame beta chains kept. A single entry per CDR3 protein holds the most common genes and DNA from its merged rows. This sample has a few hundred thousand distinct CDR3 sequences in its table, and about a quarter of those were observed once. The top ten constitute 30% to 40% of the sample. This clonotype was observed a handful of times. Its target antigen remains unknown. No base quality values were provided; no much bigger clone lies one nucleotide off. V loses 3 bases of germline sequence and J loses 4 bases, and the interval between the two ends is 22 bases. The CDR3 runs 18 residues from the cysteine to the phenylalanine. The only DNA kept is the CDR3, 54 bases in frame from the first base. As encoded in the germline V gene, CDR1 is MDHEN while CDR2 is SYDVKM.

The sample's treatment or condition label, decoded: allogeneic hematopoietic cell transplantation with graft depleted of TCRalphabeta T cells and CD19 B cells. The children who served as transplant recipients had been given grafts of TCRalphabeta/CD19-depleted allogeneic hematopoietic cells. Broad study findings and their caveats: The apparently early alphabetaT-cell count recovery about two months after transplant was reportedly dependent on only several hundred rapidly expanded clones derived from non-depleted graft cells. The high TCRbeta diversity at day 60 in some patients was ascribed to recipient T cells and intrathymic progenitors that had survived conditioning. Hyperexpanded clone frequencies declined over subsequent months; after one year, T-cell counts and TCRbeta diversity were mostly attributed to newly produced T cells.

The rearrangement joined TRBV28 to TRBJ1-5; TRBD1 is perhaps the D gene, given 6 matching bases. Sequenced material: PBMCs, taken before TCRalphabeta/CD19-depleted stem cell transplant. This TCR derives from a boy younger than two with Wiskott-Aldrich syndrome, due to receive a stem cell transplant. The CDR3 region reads CASSLAGGVFPLNQPQHF. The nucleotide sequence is TGTGCCAGCAGTTTGGCTGGGGGCGTTTTCCCCCTAAATCAGCCCCAGCATTTT.